These 32 T cell receptor beta chains were sequenced from one sample in a study of blood T cell repertoires in COVID-19. Only in-frame clones appear in the TCRdb table, and some are missing; sequencing was by immunoSEQ multiplex PCR. The sample has roughly 300,000 clones; around 88% are singletons. Sequencing input: peripheral blood. These TCRs come from a woman in her forties or fifties with acute or convalescent COVID-19.

The chain couples TRBV5-4 to TRBJ2-7; 10 nucleotides agree with TRBD1. The junction had 4 bases not matched to a gene; V was cut back by 4 bases and J by 6 bases. This CDR3 is 13 amino acids long. CDR1 SGHNT and CDR2 YYREEE come from the germline V gene (reference sequence). The CDR3 DNA follows: TGTGCCAGCAGCCCCGACAGGGGGCGCGAGCAGTACGTC. Its translation is CASSPDRGREQYV.

This chain links TRBV4-1 with TRBJ2-7; 14 nucleotides line up with TRBD2. Unmatched junction bases numbered 5, after V lost 2 bases and J lost 5 bases. Germline CDR1 and CDR2: MGHRA and YSYEKL. CDR3 length: 16 amino acids. The CDR3 protein is CASSQPTSGRAHEQYF. As DNA, the CDR3 is TGCGCCAGCAGCCAACCGACTAGCGGGAGGGCCCACGAGCAGTACTTC.

The chain uses TRBV5-1 and TRBJ2-3; 8 bases map to TRBD2. Trimming took 2 bases from V and 6 from J; bases not matched to a gene: 14. Per the germline V gene, CDR1 is SGHRS and CDR2 is YFSETQ. The CDR3 is 17 residues long. The CDR3 region has the DNA TGCGCCAGCAGCTTCGGGGGGGGCGGAGCCAAGTTGGATACGCAGTATTTT. The encoded protein is CASSFGGGGAKLDTQYF. Together with reference TRBV5-1 and TRBJ2-3, the CDR3 gives the full variable domain: KAGVTQTPRYLIKTRGQQVTLSCSPISGHRSVSWYQQTPGQGLQFLFEYFSETQRNKGNFPGRFSGRQFSNSRSEMNVSTLELGDSALYLCASSFGGGGAKLDTQYFGPGTRLTVL.

The V and J genes are TRBV4-1 and TRBJ2-3; 8 bases agree with TRBD1. This CDR3 is built from 16 residues. Germline V CDR1 and CDR2: MGHRA, YSYEKL. V shed 1 base, J shed 0 bases, and the junction held 3 bases outside the gene matches. The DNA for the CDR3 is TGCGCCAGCAGCCAAGCCAGGGGGCTTAGCACAGATACGCAGTATTTT. Encoded protein: CASSQARGLSTDTQYF.

CDR3 bases: TGTGCCAGCTCGTACAGGGGTTATAATGAAAAACTGTTTTTT. Residues: CASSYRGYNEKLFF. The chain recombines TRBV27 with TRBJ1-4, with 7 bases matching TRBD1. CDR3 size: 14 residues. CDR1 and CDR2 from the germline V gene are MNHEY and SMNVEV (reference sequence). J gave up 4 bases and V 8 bases, and 7 bases lay outside the gene matches.

The rearrangement joins TRBV27 to TRBJ1-6; 10 bases agree with TRBD1. CDR3 length: 16 residues. Trimming took 8 bases from V and 7 from J; bases not matched to a gene: 11. In germline, CDR1 is MNHEY, CDR2 SMNVEV (reference sequence). The CDR3 region is CASGVPGQGRNSPLHF. CDR3 sequence (DNA): TGTGCCAGCGGGGTTCCGGGACAGGGGAGAAATTCACCCCTCCACTTT.

The V gene is TRBV19, the J gene TRBJ2-2; D remains ambiguous. The V end lost 5 bases, the J end lost 1 base, and 8 bases lay between the germline ends. CDR1 is LNHDA, CDR2 SQIVND, per germline (reference sequence). The CDR3 runs to 14 residues. This chain's CDR3 is CASSSNLNTGELFF. CDR3 coding DNA: TGTGCCAGTAGTTCCAACTTGAACACCGGGGAGCTGTTTTTT.

This rearrangement joins TRBV19 to TRBJ2-1, with a possible D match to TRBD2 (6 bases). The germline gives CDR1 LNHDA, CDR2 SQIVND (reference sequence). The CDR3 contains 13 residues. The germline V and J ends were trimmed by 7 bases and 7 bases, with 14 bases remaining between them. The CDR3 coding sequence is TGTGCCAGTACCCTTGGGGGGAGGAATGAGCAGTTCTTC. This gives the protein CASTLGGRNEQFF.

This sequence joins TRBV18 and TRBJ2-1, with a possible D match to TRBD2 (6 bases). The germline CDR1 and CDR2 sequences are KGHSH and LQKENI. This CDR3 contains 15 residues. V lost 5 bases and J 5 bases, leaving 16 bases between the germline ends. The CDR3, as DNA: TGTGCCAGCTCATCCACGGGGGATCGGAACAATGAGCAGTTCTTC. Amino acid sequence: CASSSTGDRNNEQFF.

The chain combines TRBV6-5 with TRBJ2-7, with 7 nucleotides matching TRBD1. The junction had 8 bases not matched to a gene; V was cut back by 6 bases and J by 0 bases. Germline V gives CDR1 MNHEY, CDR2 SVGAGI. The CDR3 runs to 15 residues. CDR3 loop: CASRRTRDSSYEQYV. In nucleotides, the CDR3 is TGTGCCAGCAGAAGAACCCGGGACAGCTCCTACGAGCAGTACGTC.

The chain uses TRBV6-6 and TRBJ2-7, with D maybe TRBD1 (7 bases). The ends were cut back, 2 bases at V and 7 bases at J, with 18 bases in the middle. CDR3 length equals 15 residues. Germline V CDR1 and CDR2: MNHNY, SVGAGI (reference sequence). The CDR3 region is CASSYPGRGASEQYF. The DNA for the CDR3 is TGTGCCAGCAGTTACCCGGGCAGGGGGGCCTCTGAGCAGTACTTC.

J is TRBJ1-1 and V is TRBV3-1 (or the pseudogene TRBV3-2); no clear D gene. Trimming took 5 bases from V and 0 from J, leaving 10 bases between them. Germline V gene sequence: CDR1 LGHDT, CDR2 YNNKEL (reference sequence). The CDR3 runs to 14 residues. CDR3 sequence: CASSNRGMNTEAFF. The DNA for the CDR3 is TGTGCCAGCAGCAACCGAGGGATGAACACTGAAGCTTTCTTT.

The CDR3 sequence is CASSTDRADGYTF. CDR3 nucleotide sequence: TGTGCCAGCAGTACCGACAGGGCTGATGGCTACACCTTC. V and J are TRBV5-5 and TRBJ1-2, with 7 bases lining up with TRBD1. Germline V gene data show CDR1 as SGHKS and CDR2 as YYEKEE (reference sequence). There are 13 residues in the CDR3. Trimming removed 5 bases from V and 6 bases from J; junction bases left unmatched: 7. The full variable domain, in which reference TRBV5-5 and TRBJ1-2 provide the parts outside the CDR3, is DAGVTQSPTHLIKTRGQQVTLRCSPISGHKSVSWYQQVLGQGPQFIFQYYEKEERGRGNFPDRFSARQFPNYSSELNVNALLLGDSALYLCASSTDRADGYTFGSGTRLTVV.

The rearrangement uses TRBV24-1 and TRBJ2-1; 10 nucleotides line up with TRBD1. J gave up 9 bases and V 4 bases, and 8 bases lay outside the gene matches. The CDR3 totals 15 residues. The germline V gene encodes CDR1 KGHDR and CDR2 SFDVKD. Written as DNA, the CDR3 is TGTGCCACCAGTGAGCCGGGACAGGGGATTGGTGAGCAGTTCTTC. This gives the protein CATSEPGQGIGEQFF.

This sequence joins TRBV21-1 and TRBJ2-1; TRBD2, the table's D call, was not compared with the DNA. TRBV21-1 is noted as a pseudogene. The CDR3 consists of 16 residues. CDR3 sequence (DNA): TGTGCCAGCAGCAAAGTTGATAGCGCCTCCTACAATGAGCAGTTCTTC. Encoded protein: CASSKVDSASYNEQFF.

The gene calls are TRBV6-2 or TRBV6-3 and TRBJ1-5; TRBD1 matches at 8 bases. CDR1 is MNHEY, CDR2 SVGEGT, per germline. This CDR3 comprises 14 residues. V dropped 4 bases and J dropped 7; count of bases not matched to a gene: 6. CDR3 nucleotides: TGTGCCAGCAGTTCTGACAGGGGTAACCAGCCCCAGCATTTT. Its protein is CASSSDRGNQPQHF.

This clone has only a few counts. This chain links TRBV11-2 with TRBJ1-1; 10 positions match TRBD1. The CDR3 contains 16 residues. Trimming at V came to 5 bases and at J to 3 bases, leaving 9 bases not matched to a gene. CDR1 is SGHAT, CDR2 FQNNGV, per germline. The CDR3 spells CASSGGQGVDYTEAFF. In DNA form, the CDR3 reads TGTGCCAGCAGCGGCGGACAGGGGGTAGATTACACTGAAGCTTTCTTT.

This chain joins TRBV27 and TRBJ1-4; 8 bases agree with TRBD1. The V gene end was trimmed by 4 bases and the J gene end by 11 bases; junction bases not matched to a gene: 6. CDR1 MNHEY and CDR2 SMNVEV come from the germline V gene (reference sequence). The CDR3 is 13 residues long. The CDR3 DNA reads TGTGCCAGCAGTTCACAGGGGGTATCGAAACTGTTTTTT. Its translation is CASSSQGVSKLFF. The full variable domain, rest sourced from reference TRBV27 and TRBJ1-4, is EAQVTQNPRYLITVTGKKLTVTCSQNMNHEYMSWYRQDPGLGLRQIYYSMNVEVTDKGDVPEGYKVSRKEKRNFPLILESPSPNQTSLYFCASSSQGVSKLFFGSGTQLSVL.

V gene TRBV11-2 combines with J gene TRBJ1-1, with D uncertain. Germline CDR1 reads SGHAT; CDR2 reads FQNNGV. The CDR3 contains 13 residues. Trimming removed 4 bases at V and 6 bases at J, with 12 bases between. CDR3 in DNA: TGTGCCAGCAGCTATTGGAGGGATTCTGAAGCTTTCTTT. This sequence encodes CASSYWRDSEAFF.

The chain has TRBV6-5 and TRBJ2-2; 9 nucleotides align to TRBD2. The CDR3 runs 14 residues. V was clipped by 4 bases and J by 5 bases; unmatched bases: 2. CDR1 and CDR2 from the germline V gene are MNHEY and SVGAGI. This CDR3 reads CASSWTSETGELFF. The CDR3 DNA reads TGTGCCAGCAGTTGGACTAGCGAGACCGGGGAGCTGTTTTTT.

The gene calls are TRBV18 and TRBJ1-2; no clear D. V was clipped by 2 bases and J by 8 bases, with 24 bases between them. The CDR3 totals 17 residues. Germline V gene data show CDR1 as KGHSH and CDR2 as LQKENI. CDR3 amino acids: CASSPYRADAGHGGYTF. The CDR3 nucleotides are TGTGCCAGCTCACCATACCGAGCTGACGCGGGTCATGGCGGCTACACCTTC.

The V and J genes are TRBV4-1 and TRBJ1-5; TRBD1 agrees at 8 bases. The CDR3 totals 16 residues. Germline values: CDR1 MGHRA, CDR2 YSYEKL. With 0 bases clipped from V and 7 bases from J, the junction kept 8 bases outside the gene matches. The CDR3 nucleotides read TGCGCCAGCAGCCAAGACCTACAGGGGGTCACACAGCCCCAGCATTTT. Protein sequence: CASSQDLQGVTQPQHF.

V and J are TRBV19 and TRBJ2-7; tentatively, D is TRBD2 (7 bases). V lost 3 bases and J lost 5, with 14 bases in between. Per germline, CDR1 LNHDA and CDR2 SQIVND (reference sequence). The CDR3 has 14 residues. Here the CDR3 reads CASSIAQGGDEQYF. The CDR3 coding sequence is TGTGCCAGTAGTATCGCACAGGGAGGGGACGAGCAGTACTTC.

V is TRBV19 and J is TRBJ2-1; TRBD2 agrees at 14 bases. Germline CDR1 and CDR2: LNHDA and SQIVND (reference sequence). The CDR3 is made up of 16 amino acids. After removal of 3 bases from V and 9 bases from J, the junction contained 7 bases not matched to a gene. CDR3 sequence: CASSMGTSGRKGEQFF. As DNA, the CDR3 is TGTGCCAGTAGTATGGGGACTAGCGGGAGAAAAGGTGAGCAGTTCTTC.

V usage is TRBV30 and J usage is TRBJ1-2; TRBD1 might be the D (6 bases). The germline CDR1 and CDR2 sequences are GTSNPN and SVGIG (reference sequence). This CDR3 region has 11 residues. Trimming took 3 bases from V and 7 from J, leaving 9 bases between them. The chain's CDR3 is CAWRTGSGYTF. CDR3 in DNA: TGTGCCTGGAGGACAGGTTCTGGCTACACCTTC.

The chain joins TRBV27 to TRBJ1-6; 7 nucleotides agree with TRBD1. The germline V gene has CDR1 MNHEY and CDR2 SMNVEV (reference sequence). CDR3 length equals 13 residues. V was pared by 6 bases and J by 5 bases, with 1 base of the junction left unmatched. The CDR3: CASSGTDNSPLHF. CDR3 bases: TGTGCCAGCAGCGGGACAGATAATTCACCCCTCCACTTT.

The genes are TRBV5-1 and TRBJ1-3; 7 bases match TRBD1. Per the germline V gene, CDR1 is SGHRS and CDR2 is YFSETQ. V dropped 4 bases and J dropped 6; count of bases not matched to a gene: 10. The CDR3 is made up of 15 amino acids. The CDR3 is CASSPGGGGINTIYF. CDR3 sequence (DNA): TGCGCCAGCAGCCCGGGTGGAGGGGGCATAAACACCATATATTTT. Full variable domain (remainder filled in from reference TRBV5-1 and TRBJ1-3): KAGVTQTPRYLIKTRGQQVTLSCSPISGHRSVSWYQQTPGQGLQFLFEYFSETQRNKGNFPGRFSGRQFSNSRSEMNVSTLELGDSALYLCASSPGGGGINTIYFGEGSWLTVV.

V usage is TRBV16 and J usage is TRBJ1-6; no clear D gene. Per germline, CDR1 KGHSY and CDR2 FQNENV. V was cut by 4 bases and J by 8 bases, with 9 bases left in between. The CDR3 runs to 13 residues. CDR3 sequence (DNA): TGTGCCAGCAGCCCCCTCTTCCATTCACCCCTCCACTTT. It yields the protein CASSPLFHSPLHF.

The DNA for the CDR3 is TGTGCCAGCAGGGGGACAGGGAATCAGCCCCAGCATTTT. Amino acid sequence: CASRGTGNQPQHF. This chain connects TRBV7-9 to TRBJ1-5, with 9 bases lining up with TRBD1. CDR3 size: 13 residues. Germline V lookup: CDR1 SEHNR, CDR2 FQNEAQ (reference sequence). V trimming: 6 bases; J trimming: 4 bases; junction bases outside the gene matches: 1.

This sequence joins TRBV2 and TRBJ2-5, with a possible D match to TRBD2 (5 bases). This CDR3 comprises 14 residues. Trimming took off 8 bases at V and 1 base at J, with 14 bases between the two ends. CDR1 and CDR2 from the germline V gene are SNHLY and FYNNEI. Here the CDR3 reads CASGLGAFQETQYF. CDR3 bases: TGTGCCAGCGGGCTGGGAGCTTTCCAAGAGACCCAGTACTTC. Together with reference TRBV2 and TRBJ2-5, the CDR3 gives the full variable domain: EPEVTQTPSHQVTQMGQEVILRCVPISNHLYFYWYRQILGQKVEFLVSFYNNEISEKSEIFDDQFSVERPDGSNFTLKIRSTKLEDSAMYFCASGLGAFQETQYFGPGTRLLVL.

CDR3 sequence: CASSQDLGAGGYNEQFF. CDR3 coding DNA: TGTGCCAGCAGCCAAGATCTAGGAGCGGGAGGATACAATGAGCAGTTCTTC. V is TRBV4-2 and J is TRBJ2-1; 9 bases are shared with TRBD2. Germline CDR1 LGHNA, CDR2 YNFKEQ. The V and J ends lost 0 bases and 4 bases, in that order; junction bases with no gene match: 7. The CDR3 is made up of 17 amino acids.

This clone has only a few counts. CDR3 sequence: CASSYPDRAYYGYTF. DNA of the CDR3: TGTGCCAGCAGTTACCCCGACAGGGCATACTATGGCTACACCTTC. V is TRBV6-2 or TRBV6-3 and J is TRBJ1-2; 7 bases are shared with TRBD1. The V gene end was trimmed by 2 bases and the J gene end by 3 bases; junction bases not matched to a gene: 6. CDR3 length: 15 residues. From germline, CDR1 is MNHEY and CDR2 SVGEGT.